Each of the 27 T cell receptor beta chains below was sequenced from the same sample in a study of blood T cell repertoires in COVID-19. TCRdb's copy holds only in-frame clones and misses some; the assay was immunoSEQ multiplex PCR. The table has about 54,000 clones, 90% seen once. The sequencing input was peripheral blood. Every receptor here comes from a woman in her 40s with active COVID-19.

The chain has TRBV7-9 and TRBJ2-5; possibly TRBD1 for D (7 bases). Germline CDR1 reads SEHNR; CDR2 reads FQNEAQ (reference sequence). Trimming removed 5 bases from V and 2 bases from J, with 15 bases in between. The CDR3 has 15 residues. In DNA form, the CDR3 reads TGTGCCAGCAGCCGACAGGGACGGGGGCAAGAGACCCAGTACTTC. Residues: CASSRQGRGQETQYF.

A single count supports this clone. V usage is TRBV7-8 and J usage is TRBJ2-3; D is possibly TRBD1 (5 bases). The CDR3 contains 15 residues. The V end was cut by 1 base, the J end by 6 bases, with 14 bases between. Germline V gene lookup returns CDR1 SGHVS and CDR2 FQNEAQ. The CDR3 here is CASSLVLRVGDTQYF. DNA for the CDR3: TGTGCCAGCAGCTTAGTACTCAGGGTGGGGGATACGCAGTATTTT. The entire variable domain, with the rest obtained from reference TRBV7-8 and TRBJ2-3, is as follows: GAGVSQSPRYKVAKRGQDVALRCDPISGHVSLFWYQQALGQGPEFLTYFQNEAQLDKSGLPSDRFFAERPEGSVSTLKIQRTQQEDSAVYLCASSLVLRVGDTQYFGPGTRLTVL.

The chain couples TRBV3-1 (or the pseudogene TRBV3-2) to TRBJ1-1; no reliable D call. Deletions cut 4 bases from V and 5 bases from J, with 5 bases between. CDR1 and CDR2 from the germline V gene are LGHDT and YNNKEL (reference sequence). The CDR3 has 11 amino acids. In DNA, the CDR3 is TGTGCCAGCAGCCGTCGGACTGAAGCTTTCTTT. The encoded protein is CASSRRTEAFF.

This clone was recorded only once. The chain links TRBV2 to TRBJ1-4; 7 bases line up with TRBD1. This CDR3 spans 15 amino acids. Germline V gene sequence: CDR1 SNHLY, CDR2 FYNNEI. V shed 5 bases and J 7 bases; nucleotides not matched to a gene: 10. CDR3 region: CASSLQGQRGEKLFF. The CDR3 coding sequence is TGTGCCAGCAGTCTACAGGGGCAACGGGGTGAAAAACTGTTTTTT.

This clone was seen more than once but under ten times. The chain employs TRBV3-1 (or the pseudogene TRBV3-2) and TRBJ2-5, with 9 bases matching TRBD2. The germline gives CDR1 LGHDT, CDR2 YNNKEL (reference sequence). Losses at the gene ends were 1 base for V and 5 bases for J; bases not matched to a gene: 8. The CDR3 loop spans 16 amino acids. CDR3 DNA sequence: TGTGCCAGCAGCCAAGCGTCTAGCGGGGTAGGGGAGACCCAGTACTTC. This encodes CASSQASSGVGETQYF.

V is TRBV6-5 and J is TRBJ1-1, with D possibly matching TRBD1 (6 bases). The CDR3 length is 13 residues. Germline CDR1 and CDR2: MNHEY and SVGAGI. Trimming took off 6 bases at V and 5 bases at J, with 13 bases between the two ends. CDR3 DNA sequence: TGTGCCAGCAGGCTACAGGGCGGGACTGAAGCTTTCTTT. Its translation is CASRLQGGTEAFF.

The CDR3 nucleotides read TGTGCCAGCAGCCGGGGGACTAGCGTTTGGGAGTATTTT. Its translation: CASSRGTSVWEYF. This chain joins TRBV12-3 or TRBV12-4 and TRBJ2-3, with 10 bases matching TRBD2. V dropped 6 bases and J dropped 13; count of bases not matched to a gene: 10. The CDR3 is 13 amino acids.

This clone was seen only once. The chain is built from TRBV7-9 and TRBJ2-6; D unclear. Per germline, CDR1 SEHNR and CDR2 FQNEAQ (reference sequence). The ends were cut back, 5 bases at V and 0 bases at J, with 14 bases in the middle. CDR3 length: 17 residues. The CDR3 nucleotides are TGTGCCAGCAGCCCCGCCTTGCCGGTCTCTGGGGCCAACGTCCTGACTTTC. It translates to CASSPALPVSGANVLTF.

The CDR3 DNA follows: TGTGCCAGCTCACCCCCGGGACTCGGAGGCAATGAGCAGTTCTTC. Amino acid sequence: CASSPPGLGGNEQFF. V gene TRBV18 combines with J gene TRBJ2-1, with a tentative D call TRBD2 (6 bases). From germline, CDR1 is KGHSH and CDR2 LQKENI. The ends were cut back, 3 bases at V and 6 bases at J, with 15 bases in the middle. This CDR3 is built from 15 residues.

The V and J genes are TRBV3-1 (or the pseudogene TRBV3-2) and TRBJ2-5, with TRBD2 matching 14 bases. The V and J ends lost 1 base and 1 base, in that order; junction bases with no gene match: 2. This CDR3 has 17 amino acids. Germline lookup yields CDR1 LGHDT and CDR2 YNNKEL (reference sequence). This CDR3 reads CASSQGLAGGVQETQYF. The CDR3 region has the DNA TGTGCCAGCAGCCAAGGACTAGCGGGGGGGGTCCAAGAGACCCAGTACTTC.

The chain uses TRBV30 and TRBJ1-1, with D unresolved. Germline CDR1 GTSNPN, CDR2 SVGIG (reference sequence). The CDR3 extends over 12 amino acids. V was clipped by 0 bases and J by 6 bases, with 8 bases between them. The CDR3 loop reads CAWSVTVAEAFF. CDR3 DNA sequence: TGTGCCTGGAGTGTTACGGTCGCTGAAGCTTTCTTT.

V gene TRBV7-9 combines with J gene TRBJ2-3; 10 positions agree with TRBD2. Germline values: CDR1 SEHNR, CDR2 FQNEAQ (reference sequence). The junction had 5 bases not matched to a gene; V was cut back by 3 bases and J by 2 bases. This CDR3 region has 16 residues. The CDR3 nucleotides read TGTGCCAGCAGCTTCCTAGCGGGGGTTTCCACAGATACGCAGTATTTT. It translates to CASSFLAGVSTDTQYF.

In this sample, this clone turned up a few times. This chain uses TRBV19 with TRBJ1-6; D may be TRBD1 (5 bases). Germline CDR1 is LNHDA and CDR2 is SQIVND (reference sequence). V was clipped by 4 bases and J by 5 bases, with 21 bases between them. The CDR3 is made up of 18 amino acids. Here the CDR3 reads CASSTTWTARGDNSPLHF. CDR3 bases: TGTGCCAGTAGTACAACTTGGACGGCTCGGGGGGATAATTCACCCCTCCACTTT.

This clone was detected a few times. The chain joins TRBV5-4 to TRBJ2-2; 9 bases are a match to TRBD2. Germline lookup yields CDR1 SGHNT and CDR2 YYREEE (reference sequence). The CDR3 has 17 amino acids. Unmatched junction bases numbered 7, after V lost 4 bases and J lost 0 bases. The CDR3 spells CASSPPSGGSNTGELFF. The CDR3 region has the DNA TGTGCCAGCAGCCCGCCCAGCGGGGGGTCGAACACCGGGGAGCTGTTTTTT.

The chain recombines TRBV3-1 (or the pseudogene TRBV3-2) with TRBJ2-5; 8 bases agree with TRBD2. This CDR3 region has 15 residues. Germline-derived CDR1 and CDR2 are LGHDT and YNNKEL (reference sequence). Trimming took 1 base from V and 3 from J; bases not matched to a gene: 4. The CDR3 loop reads CASSQGGSGKETQYF. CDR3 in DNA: TGTGCCAGCAGCCAAGGGGGTAGCGGGAAAGAGACCCAGTACTTC.

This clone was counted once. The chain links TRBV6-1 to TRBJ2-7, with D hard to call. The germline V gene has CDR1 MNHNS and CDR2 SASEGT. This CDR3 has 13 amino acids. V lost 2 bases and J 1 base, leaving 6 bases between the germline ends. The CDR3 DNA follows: TGTGCCAGCAGTGAAATCAGATCCTACGAGCAGTACTTC. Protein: CASSEIRSYEQYF.

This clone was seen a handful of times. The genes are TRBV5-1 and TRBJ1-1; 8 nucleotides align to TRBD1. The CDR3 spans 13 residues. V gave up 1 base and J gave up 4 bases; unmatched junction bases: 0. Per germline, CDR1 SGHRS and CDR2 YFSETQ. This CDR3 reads CASSLTGGTEAFF. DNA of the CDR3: TGCGCCAGCAGCTTGACAGGGGGCACTGAAGCTTTCTTT.

DNA for the CDR3: TGTGCCAGCAGCCAAGAGAGGGTTGGGGAACCTGAAGCTTTCTTT. Encoded protein: CASSQERVGEPEAFF. The chain links TRBV4-2 to TRBJ1-1; unclear D gene. This CDR3 is 15 amino acids long. With 0 bases removed from V and 6 bases from J, the gap between germline ends came to 14 bases. The germline V gene encodes CDR1 LGHNA and CDR2 YNFKEQ.

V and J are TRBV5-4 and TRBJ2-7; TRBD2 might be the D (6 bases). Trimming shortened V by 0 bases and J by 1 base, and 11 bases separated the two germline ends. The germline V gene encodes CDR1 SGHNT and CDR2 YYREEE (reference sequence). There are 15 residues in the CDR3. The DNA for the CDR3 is TGTGCCAGCAGCTTGGACGGGGGAGGTTCCTACGAGCAGTACTTC. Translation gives CASSLDGGGSYEQYF.

This CDR3 reads CASSPTTGNQPQHF. For the CDR3, the DNA is TGTGCCAGCAGTCCTACGACAGGGAATCAGCCCCAGCATTTT. The chain carries TRBV27 and TRBJ1-5, with TRBD1 matching over 7 bases. Losses at the gene ends were 5 bases for V and 4 bases for J; bases not matched to a gene: 5. CDR1 is MNHEY, CDR2 SMNVEV, per germline (reference sequence). The CDR3 contains 14 residues.

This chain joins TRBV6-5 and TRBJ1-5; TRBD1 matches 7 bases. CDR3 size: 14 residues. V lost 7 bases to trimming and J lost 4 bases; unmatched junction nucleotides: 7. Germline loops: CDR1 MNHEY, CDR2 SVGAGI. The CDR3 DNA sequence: TGTGCCAGCACCTTGGGACAGTTAAATCAGCCCCAGCATTTT. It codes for CASTLGQLNQPQHF.

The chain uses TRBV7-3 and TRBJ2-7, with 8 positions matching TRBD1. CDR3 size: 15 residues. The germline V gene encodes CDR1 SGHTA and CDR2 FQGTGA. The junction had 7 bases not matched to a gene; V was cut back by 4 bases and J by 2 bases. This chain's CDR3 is CASSSGGGLPYEQYF. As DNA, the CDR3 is TGTGCCAGCAGCTCAGGGGGCGGGTTGCCCTACGAGCAGTACTTC.

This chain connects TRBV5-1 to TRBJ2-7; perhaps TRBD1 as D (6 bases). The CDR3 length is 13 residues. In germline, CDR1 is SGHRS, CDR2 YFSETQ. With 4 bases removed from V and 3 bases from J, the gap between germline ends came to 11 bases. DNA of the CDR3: TGCGCCAGCAGCACGGACAGTAACTACGAGCAGTACTTC. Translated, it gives CASSTDSNYEQYF.

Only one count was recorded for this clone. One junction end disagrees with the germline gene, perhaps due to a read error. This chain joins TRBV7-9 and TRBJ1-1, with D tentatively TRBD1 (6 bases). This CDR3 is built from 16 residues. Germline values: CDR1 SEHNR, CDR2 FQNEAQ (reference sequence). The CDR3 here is CASTLRGGTYGTEAFF. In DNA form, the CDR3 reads TGTGCCAGCACCTTACGTGGGGGCACCTACGGCACTGAAGCTTTCTTT. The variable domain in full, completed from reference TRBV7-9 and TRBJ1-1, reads DTGVSQNPRHKITKRGQNVTFRCDPISEHNRLYWYRQTLGQGPEFLTYFQNEAQLEKSRLLSDRFSAERPKGSFSTLEIQRTEQGDSAMYLCASTLRGGTYGTEAFFGQGTRLTVV.

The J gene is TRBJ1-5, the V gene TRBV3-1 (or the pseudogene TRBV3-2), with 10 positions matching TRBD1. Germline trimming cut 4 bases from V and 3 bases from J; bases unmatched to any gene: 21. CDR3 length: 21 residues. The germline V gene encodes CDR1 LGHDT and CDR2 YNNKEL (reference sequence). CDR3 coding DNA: TGTGCCAGCAGCCCGGGGAATACAGGGACAGGGGATGAATTATACAATCAGCCCCAGCATTTT. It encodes CASSPGNTGTGDELYNQPQHF.

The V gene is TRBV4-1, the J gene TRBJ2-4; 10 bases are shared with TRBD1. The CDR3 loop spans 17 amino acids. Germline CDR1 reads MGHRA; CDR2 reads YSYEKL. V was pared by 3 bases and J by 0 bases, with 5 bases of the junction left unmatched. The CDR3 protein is CASSQPTGGAAKNIQYF. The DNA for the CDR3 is TGCGCCAGCAGCCAGCCGACAGGGGGCGCAGCCAAAAACATTCAGTACTTC.

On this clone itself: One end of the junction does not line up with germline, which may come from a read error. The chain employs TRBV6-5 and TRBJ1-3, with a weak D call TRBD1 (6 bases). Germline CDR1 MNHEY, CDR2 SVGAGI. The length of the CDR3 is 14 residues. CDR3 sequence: CASSPGTTGNTIYF. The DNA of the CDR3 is TGTGCCAGCAGCCCCGGGACAACTGGGAACACCATATATTTT.